The T cell receptor (beta chain) described here comes from a study of identifying expanded T cells in peripheral blood. The V end was cut by 5 bases, the J end by 5 bases, with 13 bases between. This CDR3 spans 13 amino acids. Germline V CDR1 and CDR2: MNHEY, SMNVEV (reference sequence). Profiled with immunoSEQ multiplex PCR; TCRdb holds only in-frame clones, not every one. This sample has 55,000 to 75,000 clones, with 70% to 90% found just once. No infections or other immune events were documented during collection. The chain couples TRBV27 to TRBJ2-7; weak D call: TRBD1 (6 bases). The TCR was taken from a person aged 18 to 75 in good health. What was sequenced was blood. CDR3 amino acids: CASSIRGFHEQYF. CDR3 sequence (DNA): TGTGCCAGCAGTATAAGGGGGTTCCACGAGCAGTACTTC.